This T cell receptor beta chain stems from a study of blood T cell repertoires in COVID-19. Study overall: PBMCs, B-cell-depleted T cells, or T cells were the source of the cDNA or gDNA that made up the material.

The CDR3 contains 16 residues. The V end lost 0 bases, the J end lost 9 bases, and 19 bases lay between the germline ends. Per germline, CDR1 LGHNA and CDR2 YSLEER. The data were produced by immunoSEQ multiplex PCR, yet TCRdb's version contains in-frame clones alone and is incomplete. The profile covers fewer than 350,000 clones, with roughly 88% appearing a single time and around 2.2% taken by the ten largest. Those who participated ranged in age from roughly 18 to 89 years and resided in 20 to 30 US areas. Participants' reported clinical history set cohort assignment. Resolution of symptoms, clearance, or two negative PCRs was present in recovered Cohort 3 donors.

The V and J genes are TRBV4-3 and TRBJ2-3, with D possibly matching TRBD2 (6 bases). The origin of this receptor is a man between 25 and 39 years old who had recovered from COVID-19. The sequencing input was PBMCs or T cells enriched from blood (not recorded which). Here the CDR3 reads CASSQDSAGGLGTQYF. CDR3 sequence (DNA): TGCGCCAGCAGCCAAGATTCAGCGGGTGGGCTCGGGACGCAGTATTTT.